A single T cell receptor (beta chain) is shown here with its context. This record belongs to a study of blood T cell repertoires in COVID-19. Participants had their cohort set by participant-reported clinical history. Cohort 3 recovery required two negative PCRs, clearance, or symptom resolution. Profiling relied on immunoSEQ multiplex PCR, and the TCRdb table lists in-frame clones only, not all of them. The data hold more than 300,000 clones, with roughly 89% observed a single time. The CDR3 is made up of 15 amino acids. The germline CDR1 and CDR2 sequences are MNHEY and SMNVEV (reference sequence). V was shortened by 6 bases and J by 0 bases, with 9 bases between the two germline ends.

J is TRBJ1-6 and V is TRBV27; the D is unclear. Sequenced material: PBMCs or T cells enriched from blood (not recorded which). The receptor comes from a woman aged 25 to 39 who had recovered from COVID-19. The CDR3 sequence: CASSLPPSYNSPLHF. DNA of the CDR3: TGTGCCAGCAGCCTACCTCCCTCCTATAATTCACCCCTCCACTTT.